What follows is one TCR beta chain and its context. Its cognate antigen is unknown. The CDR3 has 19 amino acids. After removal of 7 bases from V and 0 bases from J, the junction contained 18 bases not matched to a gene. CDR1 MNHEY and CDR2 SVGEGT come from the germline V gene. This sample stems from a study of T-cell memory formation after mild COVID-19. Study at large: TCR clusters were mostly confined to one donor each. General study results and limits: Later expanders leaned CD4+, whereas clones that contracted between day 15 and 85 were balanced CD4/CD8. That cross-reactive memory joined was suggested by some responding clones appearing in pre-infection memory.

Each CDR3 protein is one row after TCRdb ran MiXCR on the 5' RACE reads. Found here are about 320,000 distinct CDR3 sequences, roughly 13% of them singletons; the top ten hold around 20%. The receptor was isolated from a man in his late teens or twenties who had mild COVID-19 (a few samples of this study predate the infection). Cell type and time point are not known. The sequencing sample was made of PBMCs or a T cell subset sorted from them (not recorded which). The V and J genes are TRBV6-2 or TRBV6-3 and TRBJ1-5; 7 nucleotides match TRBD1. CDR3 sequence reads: CASKDGATGAEYSNQPQHF. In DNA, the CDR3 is TGTGCCAGCAAGGACGGGGCAACAGGGGCAGAATATAGCAATCAGCCCCAGCATTTT.